Listed below are T cell receptor beta chains from one sample, sequenced in a study of blood T cell repertoires in COVID-19. Sequencing was performed with immunoSEQ multiplex PCR; in TCRdb, only in-frame clones are kept and a portion is missing. The sample includes 70,000 to 85,000 clones, 85% to 95% of them seen just once. The sequencing input was peripheral blood. Receptors were obtained from a woman aged 55-75 years with active COVID-19. CDR3s include the opening cysteine and the closing phenylalanine or tryptophan. D genes are given only for firm matches. Size tells how often a clone was seen (once, few, many) or the class of an expanded clone, and some rows leave it out.

- | TRBJ2-3 | - | TRBV6-5 | TGTGCCAGCAGTTACGGGGGGGCTAGCACAGATACGCAGTATTTT | CASSYGGASTDTQYF
- | TRBJ2-7 | - | TRBV5-1 | TGCGCCAGCAGCTTGGGGGCCTCGGACAGAGCAAAGAACTACGAGCAGTACTTC | CASSLGASDRAKNYEQYF
- | TRBJ2-2 | once | TRBV21-1 | TGTGCCAGCAGAACAAAACGTAGGGGCGGGAACACCGGGGAGCTGTTTTTT | CASRTKRRGGNTGELFF
- | TRBJ2-3 | - | TRBV7-6 | TGTGCCAGCAGCTTAGGGCGGAGCACAGATACGCAGTATTTT | CASSLGRSTDTQYF
TRBD2 | TRBJ2-7 | - | TRBV7-2 | TGTGCCAGCAGCTTATTGGTGGGAGGGCCGTCGGCCGAGCAGTACTTC | CASSLLVGGPSAEQYF
TRBD2 | TRBJ2-1 | - | TRBV7-6 | TGTGCCAGCAGCTTAGCTGGGACTAGCGGGACCTACAATGAGCAGTTCTTC | CASSLAGTSGTYNEQFF
TRBD1 | TRBJ1-6 | - | TRBV7-8 | TGTGCCAGCAGCTCGACAGGGAACTCACCCCTCCACTTT | CASSSTGNSPLHF
TRBD2 | TRBJ2-3 | - | TRBV6-5 | TGTGCCAGCAGTTTGTCAGCGGGAGCCACAGATACGCAGTATTTT | CASSLSAGATDTQYF
- | TRBJ2-7 | - | TRBV25-1 | TGTGCCAGCAGTGAAGGGGGGTCTGGCGGCAGCTCCTACGAGCAGTACTTC | CASSEGGSGGSSYEQYF
TRBD1 | TRBJ1-1 | - | TRBV24-1 | TGTGCCACCAGTGAGCGGGGACAGGGGAGCACTGAAGCTTTCTTT | CATSERGQGSTEAFF
TRBD2 | TRBJ2-7 | - | TRBV27 | TGTGCCAGCAGTTTTAAGCAGCGGGGACTAGCGGGAGAGACCTACGAGCAGTACTTC | CASSFKQRGLAGETYEQYF
- | TRBJ1-1 | - | TRBV6-5 | TGTGCCAGCCGCCTCACAAGAAACACTGAAGCTTTCTTT | CASRLTRNTEAFF
- | TRBJ1-5 | - | TRBV24-1 | TGTGCCACCAGTGGGCCAGGGCTTTACCAGCCCCAGCATTTT | CATSGPGLYQPQHF
TRBD2 | TRBJ2-7 | - | TRBV27 | TGTGCCAGCATGTATCCAACCGGGACTAGCACGGGTGAGCAGTACTTC | CASMYPTGTSTGEQYF
TRBD1 | TRBJ2-7 | - | TRBV18 | TGTGCCAGCTCACCAGTTACAGGGGCGCGGACGGGCGAGCAGTACTTC | CASSPVTGARTGEQYF
TRBD2 | TRBJ2-5 | - | TRBV12-3/TRBV12-4 | TGTGCCAGCAGCCCGGCGGGGGTAGAGACCCAGTACTTC | CASSPAGVETQYF
- | TRBJ2-3 | - | TRBV25-1 | TGTGCCAGCAGGCGAGGTAGCACAGATACGCAGTATTTT | CASRRGSTDTQYF
TRBD2 | TRBJ2-1 | few | TRBV29-1 | TGCAGCGGGATACTTAGCGGGAGGGCCTCTGAGCAGTTCTTC | CSGILSGRASEQFF
- | TRBJ1-1 | - | TRBV19 | TGTGCCACCGGGGGGAAGGCTGTTATAGCTTTCTTT | CATGGKAVIAFF
TRBD2 | TRBJ2-7 | - | TRBV5-1 | TGCGCCAGCAGCCCCAGACTAGCGGGAGGTTCTTACGAGCAGTACTTC | CASSPRLAGGSYEQYF
TRBD1 | TRBJ2-2 | - | TRBV19 | TGTGCCAGTAGGAATCGACAGGGGAGTGGGGAGCTGTTTTTT | CASRNRQGSGELFF
- | TRBJ1-1 | - | TRBV5-1 | TGCGCCAGCAGCTTGGGTTCAGGGGCAGTTATTGAAGCTTTCTTT | CASSLGSGAVIEAFF
TRBD2 | TRBJ2-7 | - | TRBV5-4 | TGTGCCAGCAGCTCCGGGACTAGCGGGAGTTTCTACGAGCAGTACTTC | CASSSGTSGSFYEQYF
TRBD2 | TRBJ2-3 | once | TRBV5-1 | TGCGCCAGCAGCTCTGGAGGGACTAGCGGGAGGGCCCTAGATACGCAGTATTTT | CASSSGGTSGRALDTQYF
- | TRBJ2-1 | - | TRBV7-8 | TGTGCCAGCAGCTTTGATGGGCGCCCCTACTACAATGAGCAGTTCTTC | CASSFDGRPYYNEQFF
TRBD2 | TRBJ2-1 | - | TRBV7-9 | TGTGCCAGCAGCTCTGTGGGTAGCGGGATGCCTGAGCAGTTCTTC | CASSSVGSGMPEQFF
TRBD1 | TRBJ2-7 | - | TRBV5-5 | TGTGCCAGCAGCCCCACGGGGACAGGGGCCTACGAGCAGTACTTC | CASSPTGTGAYEQYF
- | TRBJ2-1 | - | TRBV11-2 | TGTGCCAGCAGCCGGAGCGCAGGAGCGGATAAAAATGAGCAGTTCTTC | CASSRSAGADKNEQFF
- | TRBJ1-4 | - | TRBV5-1 | TGCGCCAGCAGCTCATCCATAGACAGAAATGAAAAACTGTTTTTT | CASSSSIDRNEKLFF
TRBD2 | TRBJ2-1 | - | TRBV3-1/TRBV3-2 | TGTGCCAGCAGCCACTACGGGACTAGCGGGAGGAACAAGGAGCAGTTCTTC | CASSHYGTSGRNKEQFF
- | TRBJ1-2 | once | TRBV7-9 | TGTGCCAGCAGCTTAGTGGGGGCGCGAGGCTACACCTTC | CASSLVGARGYTF
- | TRBJ2-7 | few | TRBV28 | TGTGCCAGCAGTTCGACAGTCTCCTACGAGCAGTACTTC | CASSSTVSYEQYF
- | TRBJ1-1 | - | TRBV28 | TGTGCCAGCAGCACCGGGGGGACTGAAGCTTTCTTT | CASSTGGTEAFF
- | TRBJ2-3 | - | TRBV11-3 | TGTGCCAGCAGCTTTTCGGGTCTCTCCACAGATACGCAGTATTTT | CASSFSGLSTDTQYF
- | TRBJ1-6 | - | TRBV28 | TGTGCCAGCAGTTTACGGAGCCCCTATAATTCACCCCTCCACTTT | CASSLRSPYNSPLHF
TRBD1 | TRBJ1-1 | - | TRBV3-1/TRBV3-2 | TGTGCCAGCAGCCCCCGGGACAGGGGGTCCACTGAAGCTTTCTTT | CASSPRDRGSTEAFF
TRBD1 | TRBJ2-7 | - | TRBV4-2 | TGTGCCAGCAGCCAGCAGGGGGTCACGGATAGATACCACTACGAGCAGTACTTC | CASSQQGVTDRYHYEQYF
TRBD1 | TRBJ1-5 | - | TRBV28 | TGTGCCAGCAGCCGACTAAACAGGGGAATGGGCAATCAGCCCCAGCATTTT | CASSRLNRGMGNQPQHF
- | TRBJ2-5 | - | TRBV30 | TGTGCCTGGAGTGTAGGAGCGGAATTTCAAGAGACCCAGTACTTC | CAWSVGAEFQETQYF
TRBD2 | TRBJ2-7 | - | TRBV29-1 | TGCAGCGTTCGCACTAGCGGGAGGCACGAGCAGTACTTC | CSVRTSGRHEQYF
- | TRBJ2-7 | - | TRBV5-6 | TGTGCCAGCAGCTTGAGGGGGGCGGGGCGGGACAGAGGCGAGCAGTACTTC | CASSLRGAGRDRGEQYF
- | TRBJ2-6 | - | TRBV2 | TGTGCCAGCAGTGGGCAAGGGGTTGGGGCCAACGTCCTGACTTTC | CASSGQGVGANVLTF
TRBD1 | TRBJ2-1 | - | TRBV30 | TGTGCCTGGGGACAGGGGGATCGCGATGAGCAGTTCTTC | CAWGQGDRDEQFF
TRBD2 | TRBJ2-1 | - | TRBV6-1 | TGTGCCAGCAGTGGGACTAGCGGGAGGGCCTTGTACAATGAGCAGTTCTTC | CASSGTSGRALYNEQFF
- | TRBJ1-1 | - | TRBV5-4 | TGTGCCAGCAGCACCCGTAGGGGTTTGAACACTGAAGCTTTCTTT | CASSTRRGLNTEAFF
- | TRBJ2-5 | - | TRBV18 | TGTGCCAGCTCATTCCGCCAGCAAGAGACCCAGTACTTC | CASSFRQQETQYF
- | TRBJ2-1 | - | TRBV28 | TGTGCCAGCAGTTTTGTAGGGCGGGTCGGGAATGAGCAGTTCTTC | CASSFVGRVGNEQFF
- | TRBJ1-1 | - | TRBV30 | TGTGCCTGGAGTGGATCGCGGATTGGAACTGAAGCTTTCTTT | CAWSGSRIGTEAFF